The clone carrying this T cell receptor (beta chain) came up a few times. Its matching antigen is unknown. The data originate from a study of T cells after yellow fever vaccination. General study findings and limits: A secondary response was less intense yet reached its peak sooner, at day 5 versus 15. Overall, a small share of clonotypes was seen in both CD4 and CD8 compartments. Subsequent booster samples again held most clones from primary vaccination (roughly 96% CD4, roughly 88% CD8).

TCRdb processed the 5' RACE reads anew with MiXCR; each CDR3 protein has one entry. In the table there are 450,000 to 550,000 distinct CDR3 sequences, roughly 22% of which are singletons. This CDR3 comprises 15 residues. The germline V gene has CDR1 LGHNA and CDR2 YSLEER. The germline V and J ends were trimmed by 1 base and 7 bases, with 14 bases remaining between them. This clonotype originated in a young man who received the YFV17D yellow fever vaccine. The chain combines TRBV4-3 with TRBJ2-1; D may be TRBD2 (6 bases). The sequences come from PBMCs, collected roughly 20 days after the first yellow fever vaccination. CDR3 DNA: TGCGCCAGCAGCCAAGCCAAGGCGGGGTTGAATGAGCAGTTCTTC. It codes for CASSQAKAGLNEQFF.